Shown below are 8 T cell receptor beta chains from a single sample sequenced in a study of cytomegalovirus exposure and HLA in healthy donors. The PCR employed 60 Vbeta primers together with 13 Jbeta primers. The repertoire was sequenced with immunoSEQ multiplex PCR; TCRdb's copy has only in-frame clones and lacks some. The top ten clones hold under 4% of a sample with tens of thousands of clones, about four fifths of them seen once. The specimen was PBMCs. Receptors were obtained from a woman aged 35 to 49 in good health and CMV-seronegative.

Of note for this clone: The sample holds other DNA sequences that translate to the same CDR3. This chain connects TRBV30 to TRBJ1-5; 7 bases are a match to TRBD1. From germline, CDR1 is GTSNPN and CDR2 SVGIG (reference sequence). The CDR3 sequence is 13 residues long. With V trimmed by 1 base and J by 5 bases, 2 bases remained unmatched. For the CDR3, the DNA is TGTGCCTGGAGTGGGACAGGAGATCAGCCCCAGCATTTT. Its protein is CAWSGTGDQPQHF.

CDR3: CASSAHRAGGQAQYF. The CDR3 DNA is TGTGCCAGCAGTGCCCACCGAGCGGGGGGGCAGGCCCAGTACTTC. The V call is TRBV21-1, the J call TRBJ2-5; no check of the table's D call, TRBD2, against the DNA was made. TRBV21-1 is annotated as a pseudogene. The CDR3 sequence is 15 residues long.

V usage is TRBV28 and J usage is TRBJ1-4; D is undetermined. The CDR3 has 14 amino acids. The V gene's germline CDR1 is MDHEN and CDR2 SYDVKM. The V gene lost 4 bases and the J gene lost 7 bases, with 13 bases spanning the gap. The CDR3 sequence is CASSSSGEGEKLFF. As DNA, the CDR3 is TGTGCCAGCAGTTCTTCCGGGGAGGGTGAAAAACTGTTTTTT.

This chain joins TRBV18 and TRBJ1-1; D is perhaps TRBD1 (5 bases). The germline gives CDR1 KGHSH, CDR2 LQKENI. V lost 7 bases, J lost 0 bases, and 9 bases lay in between. The CDR3 spans 13 residues. CDR3 in amino acids: CASLQGVNTEAFF. CDR3 nucleotide sequence: TGTGCCAGCTTGCAGGGTGTGAACACTGAAGCTTTCTTT.

The J gene is TRBJ2-1, the V gene TRBV4-1, with a possible D match to TRBD1 (6 bases). Trimming took 3 bases from V and 9 from J, leaving 12 bases between them. This CDR3 region has 13 residues. Germline-derived CDR1 and CDR2 are MGHRA and YSYEKL. The CDR3 region is CASSQGTSLEQFF. The DNA of the CDR3 is TGCGCCAGCAGCCAGGGGACATCTCTTGAGCAGTTCTTC.

The CDR3 sequence is CASDQGAGANVLTF. In DNA form, the CDR3 reads TGTGCCAGTGATCAGGGGGCTGGGGCCAACGTCCTGACTTTC. The chain employs TRBV19 and TRBJ2-6, with 7 nucleotides matching TRBD1. Looked up from germline, CDR1 is LNHDA and CDR2 is SQIVND (reference sequence). This CDR3 region has 14 residues. The V segment lost 8 bases and the J segment 2 bases; nucleotides outside the gene matches: 3.

The chain links TRBV11-3 to TRBJ2-7; no firm D call. This CDR3 is built from 13 residues. Germline values: CDR1 SGHNT, CDR2 YENEEA. The V gene lost 0 bases and the J gene lost 0 bases, with 3 bases spanning the gap. This CDR3 is CASSLEASYEQYF. CDR3 DNA: TGTGCCAGCAGCTTAGAGGCCTCCTACGAGCAGTACTTC. The full variable domain, rest sourced from reference TRBV11-3 and TRBJ2-7, is EAGVVQSPRYKIIEKKQPVAFWCNPISGHNTLYWYLQNLGQGPELLIRYENEEAVDDSQLPKDRFSAERLKGVDSTLKIQPAELGDSAVYLCASSLEASYEQYFGPGTRLTVT.

V is TRBV6-1 and J is TRBJ2-2; 7 nucleotides match TRBD1. The V gene's germline CDR1 is MNHNS and CDR2 SASEGT. V was clipped by 6 bases and J by 6 bases; unmatched bases: 10. The CDR3 is 15 residues long. The CDR3 bases are TGTGCCAGCAGCGAACACAAGGGGGCCGCCGGGGAGCTGTTTTTT. As protein: CASSEHKGAAGELFF.